This T cell receptor (beta chain) was sequenced during a study of cytomegalovirus exposure and HLA in healthy donors. In the study overall: Some 85 million unique TCRs, all from HLA-typed donors, were included in an early release of the data. Points from the study as a whole: Most of the CMV-associated TCR beta chains (in a later analysis) appeared to be HLA-restricted. Altogether, about 160 TCR beta chains were recorded as cytomegalovirus-associated. Some V segments (TRBV6-2 and TRBV6-3 among them) were excluded as indistinguishable.

About this clone: As yet, its antigen is unknown.

The V gene's germline CDR1 is MNHEY and CDR2 SVGAGI. The CDR3 sequence is 14 residues long. V gave up 6 bases and J gave up 1 base; unmatched junction bases: 4. PCR employed 60 Vbeta and 13 Jbeta primers. Assay: immunoSEQ multiplex PCR; the TCRdb copy retains only in-frame clones and omits some. The sample consists of over 90,000 clones, approximately 76% of them appearing once. The V gene is TRBV6-5, the J gene TRBJ2-3; 7 bases line up with TRBD1. Sequenced material: PBMCs. The receptor comes from a woman aged 60-75 years in good health and CMV-seropositive. The CDR3 DNA reads TGTGCCAGCAGAACTACAGGGGGCACAGATACGCAGTATTTT. Residues: CASRTTGGTDTQYF.